This T cell receptor (beta chain) was identified in a study of blood T cell repertoires in COVID-19. About the research overall: Samples came from the United States, Italy and Spain, spanning acute and convalescent COVID-19.

Germline assignment: CDR1 LGHNA and CDR2 YNFKEQ. The CDR3 is made up of 18 amino acids. V lost 2 bases and J lost 3; bases outside the gene matches: 12. Profiling relied on immunoSEQ multiplex PCR, and the TCRdb table lists in-frame clones only, not all of them. The sample includes around 400,000 clones, approximately 90% of them seen just once. The cohort comprised adults aged about 18 to 90 years residing in approximately 25 US areas. Individuals in the exposed group had encountered a COVID-19 case within 2 weeks preceding study entry. This chain links TRBV4-2 with TRBJ2-1, with 8 bases that match TRBD2. The TCR was taken from a woman aged 18-29 years who had been exposed to COVID-19. The sequenced sample was PBMCs or T cells enriched from blood (not recorded which). Written as DNA, the CDR3 is TGTGCCAGCAGCCAACTCGGAGATAGCGGGGCTTACTACAATGAGCAGTTCTTC. Protein product: CASSQLGDSGAYYNEQFF.